This entry lists 25 T cell receptor beta chains sequenced from one sample in a study of blood T cell repertoires in COVID-19. Profiled with immunoSEQ multiplex PCR; TCRdb holds only in-frame clones, not every one. The sample has 200,000 to 250,000 clones, approximately 80% seen once. The sequenced sample consisted of peripheral blood. The receptors stem from a human donor in a cohort sampled during active COVID-19.

This rearrangement joins TRBV20-1 to TRBJ2-7; the match to TRBD2 covers 12 bases. There are 15 residues in the CDR3. V was clipped by 3 bases and J by 4 bases; unmatched bases: 7. The germline gives CDR1 DFQATT, CDR2 SNEGSKA (reference sequence). CDR3 DNA: TGCAGTGCTAGTCCCACTAGCGGGAGGAAGTACGAGCAGTACTTC. Amino acids: CSASPTSGRKYEQYF.

The chain combines TRBV7-2 with TRBJ2-7; possibly TRBD2 for D (5 bases). The length of the CDR3 is 14 residues. Trimming stripped 1 base from V and 4 bases from J, with 11 bases between. Germline CDR1 reads SGHTA; CDR2 reads FQGNSA. The CDR3 region is CASSLERASYEQYF. The CDR3 DNA reads TGTGCCAGCAGCTTAGAGAGGGCCAGTTACGAGCAGTACTTC.

The chain has TRBV6-6 and TRBJ1-2, with D possibly being TRBD1 (5 bases). This CDR3 region has 13 residues. The germline V and J ends were trimmed by 4 bases and 4 bases, with 10 bases remaining between them. From germline, CDR1 is MNHNY and CDR2 SVGAGI (reference sequence). The CDR3 here is CASSSGPLYGYTF. The CDR3 DNA reads as TGTGCCAGCAGTTCAGGGCCCCTCTATGGCTACACCTTC.

V usage is TRBV11-3 and J usage is TRBJ2-3, with 14 bases matching TRBD2. The V segment lost 5 bases and the J segment 0 bases; nucleotides outside the gene matches: 4. Germline V gene data show CDR1 as SGHNT and CDR2 as YENEEA. The CDR3 covers 17 residues. The CDR3 here is CASSPGTSGSSTDTQYF. The CDR3 nucleotides are TGTGCCAGCAGCCCGGGGACTAGCGGGAGTAGCACAGATACGCAGTATTTT.

This clone has just one count. The chain employs TRBV7-9 and TRBJ1-2, with a possible D match to TRBD1 (6 bases). The CDR3 contains 15 residues. Per germline, CDR1 SEHNR and CDR2 FQNEAQ (reference sequence). V was cut by 4 bases and J by 1 base, with 13 bases left in between. CDR3 DNA sequence: TGTGCCAGCAGCTGGGGGGGGCTGGATAACTATGGCTACACCTTC. Residues: CASSWGGLDNYGYTF.

This chain uses TRBV28 with TRBJ2-2; D perhaps matches TRBD1 (6 bases). This CDR3 has 17 amino acids. CDR1 and CDR2 (germline): MDHEN, SYDVKM. The V and J ends lost 9 bases and 2 bases respectively, with 22 bases between them. As DNA, the CDR3 is TGTGCCAGTCACGCCGGAACAGGGTGGCTTAACACCGGGGAGCTGTTTTTT. As protein: CASHAGTGWLNTGELFF.

The gene calls are TRBV7-2 and TRBJ1-2; weak D call: TRBD1 (5 bases). The CDR3 extends over 13 amino acids. Per germline, CDR1 SGHTA and CDR2 FQGNSA. Trimming left V 4 bases short and J 5 bases short, with 11 bases between. Here the CDR3 reads CASSSDRLYGYTF. The CDR3 region has the DNA TGTGCCAGCAGCTCTGACAGATTATATGGCTACACCTTC.

The chain uses TRBV19 and TRBJ2-1; 8 bases match TRBD2. The germline V gene has CDR1 LNHDA and CDR2 SQIVND (reference sequence). The CDR3 length is 17 residues. Trimming at V came to 3 bases and at J to 2 bases, leaving 9 bases not matched to a gene. Here the CDR3 reads CASSIMASGFPYNEQFF. The CDR3 nucleotides are TGTGCCAGTAGTATTATGGCTAGCGGGTTCCCCTACAATGAGCAGTTCTTC.

Comment on this clone: The junction shows a germline mismatch at one end, possibly a read error. The V and J genes are TRBV12-3 or TRBV12-4 and TRBJ2-7; D might be TRBD1 (6 bases). This CDR3 has 11 amino acids. This chain's CDR3 is CASSSRGPPSF. Written as DNA, the CDR3 is TGTGCCAGCAGTTCCAGGGGTCCCCCTTCCTTC.

This chain links TRBV4-2 with TRBJ2-7; 8 bases align to TRBD1. This CDR3 comprises 17 residues. Germline V gene sequence: CDR1 LGHNA, CDR2 YNFKEQ. Trimming removed 2 bases from V and 2 bases from J; junction bases left unmatched: 11. The chain's CDR3 is CASSQSAFSGQAYEQYF. For the CDR3, the DNA is TGTGCCAGCAGCCAATCTGCCTTCTCGGGACAGGCCTACGAGCAGTACTTC.

Regarding this clone: One end of the junction fails to match germline, which may point to a read error. This chain links TRBV7-7 with TRBJ2-7; 8 bases line up with TRBD2. This CDR3 spans 19 amino acids. Germline-derived CDR1 and CDR2 are SSHAT and FNYEAQ (reference sequence). The CDR3 DNA reads as TGTGCTAGCAGCTTAGCGTCTAGCGGGTCCGGGGAAATTAACTACGAGCAGTACTTC. Amino acid sequence: CASSLASSGSGEINYEQYF.

The chain is built from TRBV28 and TRBJ2-7, with 7 nucleotides matching TRBD2. The CDR3 is 15 residues long. Trimming at V came to 6 bases and at J to 3 bases, leaving 11 bases not matched to a gene. Looked up from germline, CDR1 is MDHEN and CDR2 is SYDVKM. CDR3 region: CASSVAGVGGYEQYF. For the CDR3, the DNA is TGTGCCAGCAGCGTGGCGGGGGTTGGAGGCTACGAGCAGTACTTC.

The J gene is TRBJ2-2, the V gene TRBV19; perhaps TRBD1 as D (5 bases). The V end lost 0 bases, the J end lost 0 bases, and 11 bases lay between the germline ends. CDR3 length: 17 residues. The germline V gene encodes CDR1 LNHDA and CDR2 SQIVND (reference sequence). Here the CDR3 reads CASSIDVGAANTGELFF. CDR3 in DNA: TGTGCCAGTAGTATAGATGTAGGGGCCGCGAACACCGGGGAGCTGTTTTTT. Complete variable domain (other parts from reference TRBV19 and TRBJ2-2): DGGITQSPKYLFRKEGQNVTLSCEQNLNHDAMYWYRQDPGQGLRLIYYSQIVNDFQKGDIAEGYSVSREKKESFPLTVTSAQKNPTAFYLCASSIDVGAANTGELFFGEGSRLTVL.

V is TRBV28 and J is TRBJ2-7; D is uncertain. The germline gives CDR1 MDHEN, CDR2 SYDVKM. The CDR3 consists of 12 residues. The germline V and J ends were trimmed by 3 bases and 3 bases, with 6 bases remaining between them. The CDR3 DNA follows: TGTGCCAGCAGTTTGCGAAGCTACGAGCAGTACTTC. Amino acid sequence: CASSLRSYEQYF.

The chain is built from TRBV28 and TRBJ1-6; a weak D match, TRBD1 (6 bases). Trimming removed 4 bases from V and 2 bases from J, with 15 bases in between. The germline V gene encodes CDR1 MDHEN and CDR2 SYDVKM. The CDR3 is 17 residues long. CDR3 coding DNA: TGTGCCAGCAGTTCCCCGGACAGTCTCGCCTATAATTCACCCCTCCACTTT. Its protein is CASSSPDSLAYNSPLHF.

The chain uses TRBV19 and TRBJ1-1; TRBD1 matches 7 bases. The CDR3 is 16 amino acids. Germline trimming cut 8 bases from V and 1 base from J; bases unmatched to any gene: 13. The germline gives CDR1 LNHDA, CDR2 SQIVND (reference sequence). CDR3 DNA sequence: TGTGCCAGTCTCCATGGGGCAGGGGGGCAGAACACTGAAGCTTTCTTT. It encodes CASLHGAGGQNTEAFF.

This clone showed up just a few times. V is TRBV28 and J is TRBJ2-1; TRBD2 aligns across 12 bases. Germline CDR1 and CDR2: MDHEN and SYDVKM. The CDR3 is 16 amino acids. V dropped 3 bases and J dropped 6; count of bases not matched to a gene: 6. The CDR3 DNA is TGTGCCAGCAGTTTGCCTCTAGCGGGAGGGCCCAATGAGCAGTTCTTC. It yields the protein CASSLPLAGGPNEQFF.

This chain uses TRBV10-3 with TRBJ2-2, with 11 nucleotides matching TRBD2. V shed 11 bases, J shed 8 bases, and the junction held 13 bases outside the gene matches. This CDR3 has 15 residues. Germline CDR1 ENHRY, CDR2 SYGVKD. The chain's CDR3 is CASRGLAGGSGELFF. For the CDR3, the DNA is TGTGCCTCCCGAGGATTAGCGGGAGGGTCAGGGGAGCTGTTTTTT.

The chain carries TRBV5-1 and TRBJ2-1, with a possible D match to TRBD2 (6 bases). Between the trimmed V and J ends, which lost 4 bases and 8 bases, there was a span of 16 bases. CDR3 size: 14 residues. Per germline, CDR1 SGHRS and CDR2 YFSETQ. DNA for the CDR3: TGCGCCAGCAGCATATCCGGGCCGGGGGATGAGCAGTTCTTC. This gives the protein CASSISGPGDEQFF.

The chain employs TRBV28 and TRBJ1-3, with 8 nucleotides matching TRBD1. With V trimmed by 3 bases and J by 0 bases, 10 bases remained unmatched. Germline CDR1 reads MDHEN; CDR2 reads SYDVKM. This CDR3 is built from 18 residues. The CDR3 loop reads CASSFQQGGILSGNTIYF. CDR3 coding DNA: TGTGCCAGCAGTTTCCAACAGGGGGGGATCCTCTCTGGAAACACCATATATTTT.

The chain combines TRBV6-6 with TRBJ1-2; weak D call: TRBD1 (5 bases). The CDR3 sequence is 15 residues long. Trimming took off 4 bases at V and 1 base at J, with 13 bases between the two ends. Germline CDR1 and CDR2: MNHNY and SVGAGI (reference sequence). The CDR3 DNA is TGTGCCAGCAGTTCTACAGGACCAAATAACTATGGCTACACCTTC. The encoded protein is CASSSTGPNNYGYTF.

This clone came up a few times. The CDR3 nucleotides are TGCGCCAGCAGCTTCGGGACAGCGACAGATACGCAGTATTTT. It specifies CASSFGTATDTQYF. The chain carries TRBV5-1 and TRBJ2-3, with 7 bases aligning to TRBD1. Germline values: CDR1 SGHRS, CDR2 YFSETQ. V shed 2 bases, J shed 3 bases, and the junction held 3 bases outside the gene matches. The CDR3 sequence is 14 residues long.

This clone was seen a few times. V gene TRBV27 combines with J gene TRBJ1-5; TRBD1 matches 10 bases. CDR3 length equals 14 residues. Trimming took 5 bases from V and 2 from J; bases not matched to a gene: 0. Germline V gene lookup returns CDR1 MNHEY and CDR2 SMNVEV (reference sequence). CDR3 in DNA: TGTGCCAGCAGTGGGACAGGGGGCAATCAGCCCCAGCATTTT. Amino acids: CASSGTGGNQPQHF.

This clone came up a few times. The chain links TRBV7-9 to TRBJ1-5; D may be TRBD1 (5 bases). This CDR3 is 14 amino acids long. Germline V gives CDR1 SEHNR, CDR2 FQNEAQ (reference sequence). Trimming removed 3 bases at V and 9 bases at J, with 15 bases between. CDR3 protein: CASSLGLQGWPQHF. Written as DNA, the CDR3 is TGTGCCAGCAGCTTGGGGCTCCAAGGGTGGCCCCAGCATTTT.

This clone was seen more than once but under ten times. The chain carries TRBV6-1 and TRBJ1-1; no firm D call. V lost 8 bases to trimming and J lost 4 bases, with 14 bases between them. Germline values: CDR1 MNHNS, CDR2 SASEGT. This CDR3 contains 13 residues. CDR3 DNA: TGTGCCAGCCAAATTTCCGGTGGCACTGAAGCTTTCTTT. Encoded protein: CASQISGGTEAFF.